A single sample is the source of the 23 T cell receptor beta chains below, sequenced in a study of blood T cells in healthy people across ages. It was with a sample-barcoded 5' primer and a J-beta primer mix that a second PCR of roughly 7 to 12 cycles was run. TCRdb called the 5' RACE reads again in MiXCR, with one record for every CDR3 protein. Among about 730,000 distinct CDR3 sequences, roughly 43% were seen once, and the ten largest hold less than 25%. Sequencing was carried out using blood. The receptors come from a woman in her fifties or sixties in good health.

This clonotype was detected a few times. The chain couples TRBV10-3 to TRBJ1-2, with D uncertain. Trimming cost V 2 bases and J 2 bases, with 9 bases left between them. The CDR3 loop spans 14 amino acids. The V gene's germline CDR1 is ENHRY and CDR2 SYGVKD. The CDR3 protein is CAISETPRNYGYTF. CDR3 DNA: TGTGCCATCAGTGAGACTCCCAGGAACTATGGCTACACCTTC.

This clonotype was observed many times. The CDR3 sequence is CASSLSTGELFF. The DNA of the CDR3 is TGTGCCAGCAGCCTTAGTACCGGGGAGCTGTTTTTT. V gene TRBV5-6 combines with J gene TRBJ2-2; no clear D. The CDR3 runs to 12 residues. Trimming pared 4 bases from V and 5 bases from J, leaving 6 bases between. The germline gives CDR1 SGHDT, CDR2 YYEEEE.

This clonotype was detected only a few times. The chain recombines TRBV27 with TRBJ2-7, with D perhaps assigned TRBD1 or TRBD2 (5 bases each). The germline V and J ends were trimmed by 6 bases and 5 bases, with 8 bases remaining between them. This CDR3 comprises 11 residues. In germline, CDR1 is MNHEY, CDR2 SMNVEV (reference sequence). CDR3 residues: CASSRDHEQYF. CDR3 DNA: TGTGCCAGCAGCCGGGACCACGAGCAGTACTTC.

The CDR3 here is CASSRRTGAGTDTQYF. The CDR3 DNA follows: TGTGCCAGCAGTCGACGGACAGGGGCGGGGACAGATACGCAGTATTTT. This chain connects TRBV6-1 to TRBJ2-3, with TRBD1 matching over 9 bases. With 5 bases clipped from V and 3 bases from J, the junction kept 9 bases outside the gene matches. The CDR3 totals 16 residues. CDR1 is MNHNS, CDR2 SASEGT, per germline.

This chain joins TRBV6-2 or TRBV6-3 and TRBJ2-3, with a possible D match to TRBD2 (6 bases). V lost 6 bases and J lost 0, with 19 bases in between. This CDR3 has 17 amino acids. CDR1 is MNHEY and CDR2 is SVGEGT in the germline V gene. In nucleotides, the CDR3 is TGTGCCAGCAGAGACGGGGACTGGGCAAAAAGCACAGATACGCAGTATTTT. It translates to CASRDGDWAKSTDTQYF.

J is TRBJ2-3 and V is TRBV6-2 or TRBV6-3; possibly TRBD2 for D (5 bases). This CDR3 contains 16 residues. The V gene lost 2 bases and the J gene lost 2 bases, with 14 bases spanning the gap. Germline values: CDR1 MNHEY, CDR2 SVGEGT. The CDR3 coding sequence is TGTGCCAGCAGTTACACCGGGGAGAGCCCCACAGATACGCAGTATTTT. This codes for CASSYTGESPTDTQYF.

This clonotype showed up just a few times. The J gene is TRBJ2-7, the V gene TRBV7-2; 7 bases match TRBD2. Trimming cost V 2 bases and J 8 bases; bases outside gene matches: 3. CDR1 is SGHTA and CDR2 is FQGNSA in the germline V gene. The CDR3 runs to 12 residues. The CDR3 bases are TGTGCCAGCAGCTTATCGACTAGCCAGCAGTACTTC. It yields the protein CASSLSTSQQYF.

The table lists this clonotype with a few counts. The chain links TRBV20-1 to TRBJ1-1; D gene unclear. The CDR3 spans 12 residues. Germline assignment: CDR1 DFQATT and CDR2 SNEGSKA (reference sequence). Trimming took 0 bases from V and 8 from J, leaving 10 bases between them. The DNA for the CDR3 is TGCAGTGCTAGAGATCTGGCTTCCGAAGCTTTCTTT. Its translation: CSARDLASEAFF.

The chain uses TRBV2 and TRBJ2-1; 8 bases fit TRBD1. This CDR3 region has 15 residues. Trimming cost V 1 base and J 9 bases; bases outside gene matches: 8. Germline V CDR1 and CDR2: SNHLY, FYNNEI. Here the CDR3 reads CASSEVRGPSSEQFF. For the CDR3, the DNA is TGTGCCAGCAGTGAAGTCAGGGGGCCTAGTAGTGAGCAGTTCTTC.

This rearrangement joins TRBV3-1 to TRBJ1-5; D call uncertain. The CDR3 covers 13 residues. The V end was cut by 3 bases, the J end by 4 bases, with 7 bases between. The germline V gene encodes CDR1 LGHDT and CDR2 YNNKEL (reference sequence). The CDR3 spells CASSQEGNQPQHF. The CDR3, as DNA: TGTGCCAGCAGCCAGGAAGGGAATCAGCCCCAGCATTTT.

This clonotype was detected a few times. J is TRBJ2-3 and V is TRBV6-2 or TRBV6-3; tentative D call: TRBD2 (5 bases). The CDR3 totals 14 residues. Per the germline V gene, CDR1 is MNHEY and CDR2 is SVGEGT. Between the trimmed V and J ends, which lost 5 bases and 6 bases, there was a span of 15 bases. The CDR3 sequence is CASSAASPGDTQYF. CDR3 in DNA: TGTGCCAGCAGTGCCGCTAGCCCCGGGGATACGCAGTATTTT.

The chain combines TRBV20-1 with TRBJ2-1, with 9 bases fitting TRBD1. Germline lookup yields CDR1 DFQATT and CDR2 SNEGSKA (reference sequence). The CDR3 consists of 14 residues. Losses at the gene ends were 4 bases for V and 13 bases for J; bases not matched to a gene: 14. In nucleotides, the CDR3 is TGCAGTGCTACGCCGGGACAGGGAGTAGAGACCCAGTTCTTC. It translates to CSATPGQGVETQFF.

The chain employs TRBV6-1 and TRBJ1-2; D ambiguous. Germline V lookup: CDR1 MNHNS, CDR2 SASEGT. This CDR3 spans 12 amino acids. V was trimmed by 10 bases and J by 8 bases, leaving 17 bases between them. CDR3 bases: TGTGCCACCGCAGGATCAACGGCGGGCTACACCTTC. This gives the protein CATAGSTAGYTF.

The chain links TRBV5-1 to TRBJ2-3, with TRBD1 matching 7 bases. This CDR3 has 14 amino acids. CDR1 and CDR2 from the germline V gene are SGHRS and YFSETQ. The J segment lost 5 bases and the V segment lost 4 bases, leaving 7 bases of the junction unmatched. CDR3 region: CASSDRERGDTQYF. The CDR3 region has the DNA TGCGCCAGCAGCGACAGGGAGAGGGGAGATACGCAGTATTTT.

The chain couples TRBV20-1 to TRBJ2-3; a weak D match, TRBD2 (5 bases). V lost 3 bases and J lost 1, with 14 bases in between. The CDR3 spans 15 residues. Germline CDR1 and CDR2: DFQATT and SNEGSKA (reference sequence). The CDR3 nucleotides read TGCAGTGCTAGCGCCGGACTTCCCCGCACAGATACGCAGTATTTT. It is translated as CSASAGLPRTDTQYF.

The rearrangement joins TRBV5-1 to TRBJ1-2, with 8 bases that match TRBD1. The V segment lost 2 bases and the J segment 3 bases; nucleotides outside the gene matches: 3. This CDR3 has 14 amino acids. Per the germline V gene, CDR1 is SGHRS and CDR2 is YFSETQ. CDR3 region: CASSFQGAYYGYTF. CDR3 sequence (DNA): TGCGCCAGCAGCTTTCAGGGGGCTTACTATGGCTACACCTTC.

The table lists this clonotype with a count of one. This may arise from a read error, as a much more abundant clone is one base away. The CDR3 nucleotides are TGCGCCAGCAGCTTTGGGCGCGGGCTGGACAATGAGCAGTACTTC. Protein sequence: CASSFGRGLDNEQYF. The chain couples TRBV5-1 to TRBJ2-5; D might be TRBD1 or TRBD2, each matching 5 bases. V lost 2 bases and J 11 bases, leaving 22 bases between the germline ends. The CDR3 sequence is 15 residues long. Germline V gene data show CDR1 as SGHRS and CDR2 as YFSETQ.

The J gene is TRBJ2-3, the V gene TRBV7-3; D uncertain. The CDR3 totals 14 residues. Trimming left V 5 bases short and J 2 bases short, with 11 bases between. Germline CDR1 SGHTA, CDR2 FQGTGA. The CDR3 nucleotides read TGTGCCAGCAGCGTTCAATTTTCCACAGATACGCAGTATTTT. It specifies CASSVQFSTDTQYF.

Only a few counts were recorded for this clonotype. This chain joins TRBV7-2 and TRBJ1-1; a weak D match, TRBD1 (6 bases). V was pared by 7 bases and J by 10 bases, with 19 bases between. Per germline, CDR1 SGHTA and CDR2 FQGNSA. The CDR3 length is 13 residues. Written as DNA, the CDR3 is TGTGCCAGCACTCCTCAGCACAGGGCGCCAGCTTTCTTT. Its protein product is CASTPQHRAPAFF.

The J gene is TRBJ2-1, the V gene TRBV10-1; D is perhaps TRBD2 (6 bases). Judging by the DNA end, TRBJ2-7 fits better; the J call may be wrong. This CDR3 contains 12 residues. Germline lookup yields CDR1 WNHNN and CDR2 SYGVQD (reference sequence). The CDR3 here is CASSDSRGEQYF. CDR3 DNA sequence: TGCGCCAGCAGTGACAGCCGGGGGGAGCAGTACTTC.

This chain uses TRBV5-1 with TRBJ2-3, with D possibly TRBD2 on 5 matching bases. The CDR3 length is 14 residues. Germline CDR1 and CDR2: SGHRS and YFSETQ. The V end was cut by 4 bases, the J end by 1 base, with 10 bases between. This CDR3 reads CASSRAGRTDTQYF. The CDR3 nucleotides are TGCGCCAGCAGCCGGGCGGGCCGCACAGATACGCAGTATTTT. Together with reference TRBV5-1 and TRBJ2-3, the CDR3 gives the full variable domain: KAGVTQTPRYLIKTRGQQVTLSCSPISGHRSVSWYQQTPGQGLQFLFEYFSETQRNKGNFPGRFSGRQFSNSRSEMNVSTLELGDSALYLCASSRAGRTDTQYFGPGTRLTVL.

This clonotype came up once. The chain carries TRBV7-2 and TRBJ1-2, with 8 nucleotides matching TRBD1. The CDR3 totals 15 residues. V lost 5 bases to trimming and J lost 8 bases; unmatched junction nucleotides: 13. The germline V gene has CDR1 SGHTA and CDR2 FQGNSA. The CDR3 loop reads CASSGVPRTGRGYTF. The DNA for the CDR3 is TGTGCCAGCAGCGGCGTTCCGCGGACAGGGAGAGGCTACACCTTC.

This clonotype was counted a few times. The chain joins TRBV7-9 to TRBJ2-5; 8 bases match TRBD1. The J call may be faulty, since TRBJ2-7 better matches the DNA end. Looked up from germline, CDR1 is SEHNR and CDR2 is FQNEAQ (reference sequence). The CDR3 consists of 13 residues. The CDR3 nucleotides read TGTGCCAGCAGCCCGGGACAGGTGAGCGAGCAGTACTTC. Translating it yields CASSPGQVSEQYF.